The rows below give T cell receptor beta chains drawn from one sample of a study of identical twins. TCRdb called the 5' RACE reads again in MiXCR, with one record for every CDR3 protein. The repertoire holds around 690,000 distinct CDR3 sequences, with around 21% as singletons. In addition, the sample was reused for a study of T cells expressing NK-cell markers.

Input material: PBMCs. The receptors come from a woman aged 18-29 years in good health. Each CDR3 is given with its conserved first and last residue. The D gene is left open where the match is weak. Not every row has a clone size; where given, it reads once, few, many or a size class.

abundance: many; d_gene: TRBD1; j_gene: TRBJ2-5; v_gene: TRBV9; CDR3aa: CASSEPTGSDETQYF; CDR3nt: TGTGCCAGCAGCGAGCCGACAGGGTCGGACGAGACCCAGTACTTC
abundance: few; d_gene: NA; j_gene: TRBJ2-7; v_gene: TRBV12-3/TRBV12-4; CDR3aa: CASSFGFPNEQYF; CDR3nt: TGTGCCAGCAGTTTCGGTTTTCCAAACGAGCAGTACTTC
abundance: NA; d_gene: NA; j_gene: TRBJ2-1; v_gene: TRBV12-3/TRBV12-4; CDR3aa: CASSLWRDYNEQFF; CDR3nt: TGTGCCAGCTCTTTGTGGCGGGACTACAATGAGCAGTTCTTC
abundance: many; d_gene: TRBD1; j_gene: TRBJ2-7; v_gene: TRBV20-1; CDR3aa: CSAIQGVEQYF; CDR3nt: TGCAGTGCTATACAGGGGGTCGAGCAGTACTTC
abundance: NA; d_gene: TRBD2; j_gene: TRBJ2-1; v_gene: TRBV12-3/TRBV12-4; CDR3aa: CASRPGTSGISSYNEQFF; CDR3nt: TGTGCCAGCAGGCCCGGGACTAGCGGGATTAGCTCCTACAATGAGCAGTTCTTC
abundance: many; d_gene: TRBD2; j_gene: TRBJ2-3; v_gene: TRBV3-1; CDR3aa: CASSPWTSGRREDTQYF; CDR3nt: TGTGCCAGCAGCCCGTGGACTAGCGGGAGAAGGGAAGATACGCAGTATTTT
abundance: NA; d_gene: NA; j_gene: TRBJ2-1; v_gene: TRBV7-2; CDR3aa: CASSLVGDTYNEQFF; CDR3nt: TGTGCCAGCAGCTTAGTTGGGGACACCTACAATGAGCAGTTCTTC
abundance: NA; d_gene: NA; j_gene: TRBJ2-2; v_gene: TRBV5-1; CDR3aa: CASSLASVSSTGELFF; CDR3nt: TGCGCCAGCAGCTTGGCCTCCGTATCCTCCACCGGGGAGCTGTTTTTT
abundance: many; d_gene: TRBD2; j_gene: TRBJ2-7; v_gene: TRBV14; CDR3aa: CASSLTGLAASSSYEQYF; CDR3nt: TGTGCCAGCAGCCTCACGGGACTAGCGGCTTCTAGCTCCTACGAGCAGTACTTC
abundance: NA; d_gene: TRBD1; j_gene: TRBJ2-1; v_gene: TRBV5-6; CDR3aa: CASSRQGWNEQFF; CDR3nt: TGTGCCAGCAGCCGACAGGGTTGGAATGAGCAGTTCTTC
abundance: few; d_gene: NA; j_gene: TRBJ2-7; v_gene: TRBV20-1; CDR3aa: CSASSRVSSYEQYF; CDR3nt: TGCAGTGCTAGTTCCAGGGTGAGCTCCTACGAGCAGTACTTC
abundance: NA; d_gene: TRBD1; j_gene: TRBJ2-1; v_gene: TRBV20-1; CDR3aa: CSARQGSSYNEQFF; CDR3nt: TGCAGTGCGCGACAGGGAAGCTCCTACAATGAGCAGTTCTTC
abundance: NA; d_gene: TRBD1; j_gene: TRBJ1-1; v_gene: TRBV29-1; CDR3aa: CSVRATGGNTEAFF; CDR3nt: TGCAGCGTCCGAGCGACAGGGGGGAACACTGAAGCTTTCTTT
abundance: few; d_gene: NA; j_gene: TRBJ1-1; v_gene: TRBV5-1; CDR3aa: CASSFTQGMNTEAFF; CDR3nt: TGCGCCAGCAGCTTTACCCAGGGTATGAACACTGAAGCTTTCTTT
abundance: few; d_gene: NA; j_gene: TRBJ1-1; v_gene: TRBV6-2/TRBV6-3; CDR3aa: CASTETRKGTEAFF; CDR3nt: TGTGCCAGCACCGAGACACGGAAGGGCACTGAAGCTTTCTTT
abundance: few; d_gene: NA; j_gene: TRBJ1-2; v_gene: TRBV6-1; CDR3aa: CASSPLDAGYGYTF; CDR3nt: TGTGCCAGCAGCCCTCTGGACGCAGGCTATGGCTACACCTTC
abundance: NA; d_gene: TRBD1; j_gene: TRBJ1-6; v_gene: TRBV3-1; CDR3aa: CASSQDRKQGNSPLHF; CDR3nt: TGTGCCAGCAGCCAAGATAGGAAACAGGGGAATTCACCCCTCCACTTT
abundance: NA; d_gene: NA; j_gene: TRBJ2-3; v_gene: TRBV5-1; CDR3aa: CASDRDSFTDTQYF; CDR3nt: TGCGCCAGCGATAGGGACTCTTTCACAGATACGCAGTATTTT
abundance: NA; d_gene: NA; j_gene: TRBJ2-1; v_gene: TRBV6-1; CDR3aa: CASSLTGTRGYNEQFF; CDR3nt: TGTGCCAGCAGCCTGACTGGAACTAGAGGCTACAATGAGCAGTTCTTC
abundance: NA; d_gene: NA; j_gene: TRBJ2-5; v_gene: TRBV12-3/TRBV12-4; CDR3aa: CASSFEGRGETQYF; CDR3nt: TGTGCCAGCAGTTTTGAGGGCAGGGGAGAGACCCAGTACTTC
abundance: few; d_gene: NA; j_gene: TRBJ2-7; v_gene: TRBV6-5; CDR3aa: CASSYSGYGRYEQYF; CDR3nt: TGTGCCAGCAGTTACTCTGGCTATGGCCGCTACGAGCAGTACTTC
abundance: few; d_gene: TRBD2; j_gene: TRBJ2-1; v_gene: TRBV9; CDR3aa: CASRGGGTNEQFF; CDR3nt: TGTGCCAGCAGGGGCGGGGGGACCAATGAGCAGTTCTTC
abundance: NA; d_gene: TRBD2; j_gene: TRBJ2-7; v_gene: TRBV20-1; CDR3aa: CSAGLADSYEQYF; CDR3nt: TGCAGTGCCGGACTAGCGGACTCCTACGAGCAGTACTTC
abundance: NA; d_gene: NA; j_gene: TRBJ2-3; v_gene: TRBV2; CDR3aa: CASSVAKVVDTQYF; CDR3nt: TGTGCCAGCAGTGTGGCCAAGGTGGTAGATACGCAGTATTTT
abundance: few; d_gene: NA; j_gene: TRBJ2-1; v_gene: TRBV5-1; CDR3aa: CASSIGDLGLDEQFF; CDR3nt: TGCGCCAGCAGCATAGGGGATCTCGGTTTGGATGAGCAGTTCTTC
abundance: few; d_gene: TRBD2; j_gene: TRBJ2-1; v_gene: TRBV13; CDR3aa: CASSPINSGGAREQFF; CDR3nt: TGTGCCAGCAGCCCGATTAATAGCGGGGGGGCACGTGAGCAGTTCTTC
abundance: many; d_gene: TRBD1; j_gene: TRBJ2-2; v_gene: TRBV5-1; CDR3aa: CASSPGQGYNGELFF; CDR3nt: TGCGCCAGCAGCCCCGGACAGGGGTACAACGGGGAGCTGTTTTTT
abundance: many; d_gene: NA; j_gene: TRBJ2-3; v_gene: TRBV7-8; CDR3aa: CASSLDRRDTQYF; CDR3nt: TGTGCCAGCAGCTTGGACAGAAGAGATACGCAGTATTTT
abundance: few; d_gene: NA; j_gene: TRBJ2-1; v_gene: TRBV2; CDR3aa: CASARSLSSYNEQFF; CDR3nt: TGTGCCAGCGCAAGAAGCCTTAGCTCCTACAATGAGCAGTTCTTC
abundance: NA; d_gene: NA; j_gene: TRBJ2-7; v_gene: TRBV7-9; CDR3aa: CASSLALQGEQYF; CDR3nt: TGTGCCAGCAGCTTAGCGCTACAGGGCGAGCAGTACTTC
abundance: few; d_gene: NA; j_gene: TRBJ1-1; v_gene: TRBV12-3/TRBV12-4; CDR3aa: CASSFGPKTAFF; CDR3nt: TGTGCCAGCAGTTTCGGACCAAAAACAGCTTTCTTT
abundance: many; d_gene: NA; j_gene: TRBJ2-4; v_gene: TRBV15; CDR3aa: CATRAVAKNIQYF; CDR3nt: TGTGCCACCAGGGCGGTAGCCAAAAACATTCAGTACTTC
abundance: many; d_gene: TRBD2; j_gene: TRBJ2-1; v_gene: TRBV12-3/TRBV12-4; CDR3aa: CASSLGGFEQFF; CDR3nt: TGTGCCAGCAGTTTGGGGGGGTTCGAGCAGTTCTTC
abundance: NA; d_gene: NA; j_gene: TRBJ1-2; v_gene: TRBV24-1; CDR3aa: CATSDPDYGYTF; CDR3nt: TGTGCCACCAGTGACCCCGATTATGGCTACACCTTC
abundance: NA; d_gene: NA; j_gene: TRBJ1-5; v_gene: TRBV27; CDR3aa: CATGGGFGNQPQHF; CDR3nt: TGTGCCACAGGAGGGGGTTTTGGCAATCAGCCCCAGCATTTT
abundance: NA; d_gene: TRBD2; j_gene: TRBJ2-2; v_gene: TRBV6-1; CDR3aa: CASRLQASGRLAGELFF; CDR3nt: TGTGCCAGCAGACTACAGGCTAGCGGGAGGTTGGCCGGGGAGCTGTTTTTT
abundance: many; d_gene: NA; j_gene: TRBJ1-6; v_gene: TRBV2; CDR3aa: CASSEVADNSPLHF; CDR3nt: TGTGCCAGCAGTGAAGTGGCAGATAATTCACCCCTCCACTTT
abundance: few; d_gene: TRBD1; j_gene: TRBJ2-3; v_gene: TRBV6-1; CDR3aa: CASTLDRADTQYF; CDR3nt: TGTGCCAGCACATTGGACAGGGCTGATACGCAGTATTTT
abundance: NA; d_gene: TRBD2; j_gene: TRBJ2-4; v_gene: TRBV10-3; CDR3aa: CAISDPGGAKNIQYF; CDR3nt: TGTGCCATCAGTGACCCCGGGGGGGCCAAAAACATTCAGTACTTC
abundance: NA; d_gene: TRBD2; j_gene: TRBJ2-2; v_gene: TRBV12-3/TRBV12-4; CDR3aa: CASSPRGGRATGELFF; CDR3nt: TGTGCCAGCAGTCCCCGGGGGGGGAGGGCCACCGGGGAGCTGTTTTTT
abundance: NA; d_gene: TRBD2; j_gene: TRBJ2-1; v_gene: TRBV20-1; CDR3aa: CSATERGVDEQFF; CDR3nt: TGCAGTGCTACTGAGCGGGGGGTGGATGAGCAGTTCTTC
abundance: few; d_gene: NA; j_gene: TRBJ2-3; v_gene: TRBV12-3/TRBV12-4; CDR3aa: CASTAGTSTDTQYF; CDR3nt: TGTGCCAGCACCGCTGGGACTTCCACAGATACGCAGTATTTT
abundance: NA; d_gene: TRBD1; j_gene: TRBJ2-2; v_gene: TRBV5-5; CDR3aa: CASRTGQGVTGELFF; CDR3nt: TGTGCCAGCAGGACGGGACAGGGGGTCACCGGGGAGCTGTTTTTT
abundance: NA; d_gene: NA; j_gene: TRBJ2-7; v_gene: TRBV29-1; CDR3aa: CSVERVSEEQYF; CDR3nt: TGCAGCGTGGAGCGGGTGTCAGAAGAGCAGTACTTC
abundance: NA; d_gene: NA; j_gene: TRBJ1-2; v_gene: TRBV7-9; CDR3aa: CASSRDGGGIKYGYTF; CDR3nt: TGTGCCAGCAGCCGGGACGGCGGGGGTATTAAGTATGGCTACACCTTC
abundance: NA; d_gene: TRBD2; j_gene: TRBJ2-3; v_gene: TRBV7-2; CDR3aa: CASSLGGLAGDTQYF; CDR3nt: TGTGCCAGCAGCTTAGGGGGACTAGCGGGAGATACGCAGTATTTT
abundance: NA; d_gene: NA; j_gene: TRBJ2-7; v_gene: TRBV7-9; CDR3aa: CASRSGTLSYEQYF; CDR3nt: TGTGCCAGCAGATCCGGGACACTATCCTACGAGCAGTACTTC
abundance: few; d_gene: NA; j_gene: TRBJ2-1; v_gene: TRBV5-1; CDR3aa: CASSLGGAEYNEQFF; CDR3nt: TGCGCCAGCAGCTTGGGGGGGGCGGAGTACAATGAGCAGTTCTTC
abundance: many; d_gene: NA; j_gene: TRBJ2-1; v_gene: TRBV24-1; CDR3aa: CATSDEGTHEQFF; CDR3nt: TGTGCCACCAGTGACGAGGGAACGCATGAGCAGTTCTTC
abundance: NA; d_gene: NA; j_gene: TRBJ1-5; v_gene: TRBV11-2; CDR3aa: CASSLGHRGNQPQHF; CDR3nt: TGTGCCAGCAGCTTGGGTCACCGGGGCAATCAGCCCCAGCATTTT
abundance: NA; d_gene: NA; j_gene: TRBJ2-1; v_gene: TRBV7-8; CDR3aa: CASRRGRDNEQFF; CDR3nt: TGTGCCAGCCGCAGGGGCAGGGACAATGAGCAGTTCTTC